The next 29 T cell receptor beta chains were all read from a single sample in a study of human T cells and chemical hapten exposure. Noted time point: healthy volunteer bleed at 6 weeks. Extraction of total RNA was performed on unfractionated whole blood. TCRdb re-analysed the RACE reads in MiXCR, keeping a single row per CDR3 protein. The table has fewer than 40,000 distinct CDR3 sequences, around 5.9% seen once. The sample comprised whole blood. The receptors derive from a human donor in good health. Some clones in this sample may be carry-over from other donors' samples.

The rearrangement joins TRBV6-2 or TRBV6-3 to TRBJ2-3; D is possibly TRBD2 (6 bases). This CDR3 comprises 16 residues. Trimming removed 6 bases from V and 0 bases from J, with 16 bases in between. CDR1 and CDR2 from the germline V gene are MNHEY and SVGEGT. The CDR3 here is CASRTGTWYSTDTQYF. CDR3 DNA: TGTGCCAGCAGGACCGGGACTTGGTATAGCACAGATACGCAGTATTTT.

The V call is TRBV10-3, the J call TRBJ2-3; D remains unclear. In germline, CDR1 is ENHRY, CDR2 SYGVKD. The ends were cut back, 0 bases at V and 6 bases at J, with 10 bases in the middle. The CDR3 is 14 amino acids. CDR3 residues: CAISESQFFDTQYF. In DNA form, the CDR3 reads TGTGCCATCAGTGAGTCGCAGTTTTTCGATACGCAGTATTTT.

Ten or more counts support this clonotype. The CDR3 loop reads CSALHSSNQPQHF. The CDR3 DNA reads TGCAGTGCCCTCCATTCCAGCAATCAGCCCCAGCATTTT. The V gene is TRBV20-1, the J gene TRBJ1-5; D gene unclear. V was shortened by 6 bases and J by 1 base, with 10 bases between the two germline ends. This CDR3 comprises 13 residues. Germline CDR1 reads DFQATT; CDR2 reads SNEGSKA (reference sequence).

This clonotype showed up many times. The chain's CDR3 is CASSPSSYNSPLHF. The CDR3 DNA sequence: TGTGCCAGCTCACCGAGCTCCTATAATTCACCCCTCCACTTT. The chain recombines TRBV18 with TRBJ1-6; the D is unclear. The CDR3 has 14 residues. Trimming shortened V by 3 bases and J by 0 bases, and 3 bases separated the two germline ends. Germline V gives CDR1 KGHSH, CDR2 LQKENI.

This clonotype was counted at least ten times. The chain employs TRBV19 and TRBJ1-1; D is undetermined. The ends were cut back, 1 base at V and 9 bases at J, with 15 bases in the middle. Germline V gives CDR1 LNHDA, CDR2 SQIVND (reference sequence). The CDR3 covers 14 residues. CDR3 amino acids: CASSIAAGSGKAFF. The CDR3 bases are TGTGCCAGTAGTATAGCTGCTGGGAGCGGAAAAGCTTTCTTT.

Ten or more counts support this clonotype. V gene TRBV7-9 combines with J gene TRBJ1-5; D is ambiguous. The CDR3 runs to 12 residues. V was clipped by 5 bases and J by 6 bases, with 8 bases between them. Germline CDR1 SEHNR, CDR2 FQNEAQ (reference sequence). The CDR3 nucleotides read TGTGCCAGCAGCGCGGTGGTTCAGCCCCAGCATTTT. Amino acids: CASSAVVQPQHF. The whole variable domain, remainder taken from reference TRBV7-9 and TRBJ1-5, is DTGVSQNPRHKITKRGQNVTFRCDPISEHNRLYWYRQTLGQGPEFLTYFQNEAQLEKSRLLSDRFSAERPKGSFSTLEIQRTEQGDSAMYLCASSAVVQPQHFGDGTRLSIL.

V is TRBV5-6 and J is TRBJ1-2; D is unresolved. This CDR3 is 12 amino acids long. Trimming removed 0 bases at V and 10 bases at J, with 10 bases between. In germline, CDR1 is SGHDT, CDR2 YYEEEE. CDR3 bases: TGTGCCAGCAGCTTGGATCCCGGATCCTACACCTTC. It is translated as CASSLDPGSYTF.

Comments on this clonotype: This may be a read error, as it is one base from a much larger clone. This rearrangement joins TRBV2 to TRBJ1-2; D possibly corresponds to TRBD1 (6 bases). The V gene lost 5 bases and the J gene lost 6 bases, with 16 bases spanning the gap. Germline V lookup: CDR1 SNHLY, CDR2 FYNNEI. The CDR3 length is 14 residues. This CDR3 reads CASSQEQGGHGYTF. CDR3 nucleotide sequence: TGTGCCAGCAGTCAGGAACAGGGAGGCCATGGCTACACCTTC.

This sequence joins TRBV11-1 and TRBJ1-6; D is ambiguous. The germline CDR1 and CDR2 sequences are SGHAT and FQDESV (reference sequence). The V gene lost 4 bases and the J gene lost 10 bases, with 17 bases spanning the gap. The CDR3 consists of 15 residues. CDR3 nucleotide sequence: TGTGCCAGCAGCTCCCGCCCGGCGGCAGACTCACCCCTCCACTTT. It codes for CASSSRPAADSPLHF.

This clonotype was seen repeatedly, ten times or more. The DNA of the CDR3 is TGTGCCAGCAGCTTCTCTACCGGGACTCCCTCCTACGAGCAGTACTTC. Its translation is CASSFSTGTPSYEQYF. The V and J genes are TRBV11-2 and TRBJ2-7; D possibly corresponds to TRBD2 (6 bases). V lost 3 bases and J 0 bases, leaving 15 bases between the germline ends. CDR3 length: 16 amino acids. Germline assignment: CDR1 SGHAT and CDR2 FQNNGV. The full variable domain, in which reference TRBV11-2 and TRBJ2-7 provide the parts outside the CDR3, is EAGVAQSPRYKIIEKRQSVAFWCNPISGHATLYWYQQILGQGPKLLIQFQNNGVVDDSQLPKDRFSAERLKGVDSTLKIQPAKLEDSAVYLCASSFSTGTPSYEQYFGPGTRLTVT.

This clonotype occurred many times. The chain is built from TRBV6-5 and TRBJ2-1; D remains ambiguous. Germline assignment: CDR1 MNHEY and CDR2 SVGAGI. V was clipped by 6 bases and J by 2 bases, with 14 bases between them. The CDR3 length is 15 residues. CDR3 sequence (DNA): TGTGCCAGCAGCTGGATGAGGAGCCCCTACAATGAGCAGTTCTTC. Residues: CASSWMRSPYNEQFF.

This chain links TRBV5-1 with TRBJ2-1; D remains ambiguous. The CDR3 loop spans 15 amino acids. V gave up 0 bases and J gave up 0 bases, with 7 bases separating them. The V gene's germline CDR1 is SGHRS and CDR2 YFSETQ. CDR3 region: CASSLDGSSYNEQFF. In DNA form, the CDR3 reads TGCGCCAGCAGCTTGGACGGTAGCTCCTACAATGAGCAGTTCTTC.

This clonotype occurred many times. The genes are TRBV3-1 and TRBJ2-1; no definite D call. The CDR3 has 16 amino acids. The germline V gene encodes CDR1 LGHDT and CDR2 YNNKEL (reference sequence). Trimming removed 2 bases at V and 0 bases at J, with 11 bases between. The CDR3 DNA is TGTGCCAGCAGCCAATTTGTCTGGAGCTCCTACAATGAGCAGTTCTTC. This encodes CASSQFVWSSYNEQFF.

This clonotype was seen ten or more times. In nucleotides, the CDR3 is TGTGCCAGCAGTTACCGACGGACCCAGGACTACGAGCAGTACTTC. This sequence encodes CASSYRRTQDYEQYF. This chain joins TRBV6-5 and TRBJ2-7; the D is unclear. Germline V gene data show CDR1 as MNHEY and CDR2 as SVGAGI. This CDR3 is 15 amino acids long. Trimming stripped 2 bases from V and 3 bases from J, with 14 bases between.

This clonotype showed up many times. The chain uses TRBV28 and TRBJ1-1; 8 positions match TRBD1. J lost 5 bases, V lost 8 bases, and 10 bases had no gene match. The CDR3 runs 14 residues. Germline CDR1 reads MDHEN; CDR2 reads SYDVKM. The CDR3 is CASRAGGEMTEAFF. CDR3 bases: TGTGCCAGCCGTGCAGGGGGCGAAATGACTGAAGCTTTCTTT.

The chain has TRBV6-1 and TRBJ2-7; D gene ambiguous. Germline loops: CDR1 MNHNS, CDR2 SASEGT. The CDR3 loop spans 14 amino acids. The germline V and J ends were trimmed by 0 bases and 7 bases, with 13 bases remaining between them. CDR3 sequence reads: CASSEAPGRREQYF. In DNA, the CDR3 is TGTGCCAGCAGTGAAGCTCCAGGTAGGCGTGAGCAGTACTTC.

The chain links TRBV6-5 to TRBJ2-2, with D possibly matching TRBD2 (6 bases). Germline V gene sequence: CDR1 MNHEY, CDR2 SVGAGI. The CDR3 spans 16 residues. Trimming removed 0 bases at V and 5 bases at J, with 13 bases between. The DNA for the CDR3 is TGTGCCAGCAGTTACTCGATGCTAGCGTTTACCGGGGAGCTGTTTTTT. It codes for CASSYSMLAFTGELFF.

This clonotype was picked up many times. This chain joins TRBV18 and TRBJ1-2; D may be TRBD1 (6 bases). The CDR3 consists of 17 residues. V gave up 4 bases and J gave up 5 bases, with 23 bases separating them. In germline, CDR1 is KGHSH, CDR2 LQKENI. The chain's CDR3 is CASSRRQDEDRRYGYTF. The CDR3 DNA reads TGTGCCAGCTCACGAAGACAAGATGAGGACAGACGATATGGCTACACCTTC.

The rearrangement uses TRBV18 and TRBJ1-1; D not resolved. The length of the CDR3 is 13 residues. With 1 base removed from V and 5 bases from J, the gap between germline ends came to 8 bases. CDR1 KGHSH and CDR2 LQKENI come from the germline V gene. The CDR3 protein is CASSPLGNTEAFF. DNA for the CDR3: TGTGCCAGCTCACCACTGGGGAATACTGAAGCTTTCTTT.

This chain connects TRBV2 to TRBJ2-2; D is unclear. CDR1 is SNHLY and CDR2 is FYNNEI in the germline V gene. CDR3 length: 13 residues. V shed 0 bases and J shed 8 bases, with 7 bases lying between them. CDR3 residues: CASSEALRGELFF. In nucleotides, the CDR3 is TGTGCCAGCAGTGAAGCGCTTCGAGGGGAGCTGTTTTTT.

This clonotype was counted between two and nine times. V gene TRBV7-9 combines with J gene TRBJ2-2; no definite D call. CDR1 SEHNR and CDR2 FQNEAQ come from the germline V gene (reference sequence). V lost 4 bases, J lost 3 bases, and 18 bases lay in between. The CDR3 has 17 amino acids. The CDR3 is CASSSGVTYRHTGELFF. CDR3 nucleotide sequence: TGTGCCAGCAGCTCAGGAGTAACCTACCGACACACCGGGGAGCTGTTTTTT.

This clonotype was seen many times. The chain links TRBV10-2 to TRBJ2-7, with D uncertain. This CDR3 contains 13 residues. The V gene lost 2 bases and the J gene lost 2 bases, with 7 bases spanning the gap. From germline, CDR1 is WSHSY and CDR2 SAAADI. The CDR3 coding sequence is TGCGCCAGCAGTGAGCCGGGCCCCTACGAGCAGTACTTC. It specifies CASSEPGPYEQYF.

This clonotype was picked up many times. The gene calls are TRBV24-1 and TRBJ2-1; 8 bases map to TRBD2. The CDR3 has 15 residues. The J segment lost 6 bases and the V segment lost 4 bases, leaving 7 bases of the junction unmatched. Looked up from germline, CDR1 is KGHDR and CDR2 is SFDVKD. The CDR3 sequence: CATSDTGGLGNEQFF. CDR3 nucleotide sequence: TGTGCCACCAGTGACACGGGGGGGTTGGGCAATGAGCAGTTCTTC.

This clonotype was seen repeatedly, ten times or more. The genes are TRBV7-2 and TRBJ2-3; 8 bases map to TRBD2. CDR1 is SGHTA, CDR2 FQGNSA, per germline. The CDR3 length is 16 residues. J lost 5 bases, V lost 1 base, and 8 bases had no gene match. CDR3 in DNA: TGTGCCAGCAGCTTAGGGCCTAGCGGGCCTCGAGATACGCAGTATTTT. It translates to CASSLGPSGPRDTQYF.

Written as DNA, the CDR3 is TGTGCCAGCAGTTTAGGGGCCCGCTACGAGCAGTACTTC. Translation gives CASSLGARYEQYF. The chain has TRBV27 and TRBJ2-7; TRBD1 might be the D (5 bases). Germline CDR1 reads MNHEY; CDR2 reads SMNVEV (reference sequence). There are 13 residues in the CDR3. Deletions cut 2 bases from V and 3 bases from J, with 8 bases between.

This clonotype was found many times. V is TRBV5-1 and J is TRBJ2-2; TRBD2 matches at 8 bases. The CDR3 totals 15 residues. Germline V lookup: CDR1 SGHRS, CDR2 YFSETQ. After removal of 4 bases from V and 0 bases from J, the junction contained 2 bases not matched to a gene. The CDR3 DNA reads TGCGCCAGCAGCACGGGACTAGCGAACACCGGGGAGCTGTTTTTT. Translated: CASSTGLANTGELFF. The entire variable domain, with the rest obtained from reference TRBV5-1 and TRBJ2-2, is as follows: KAGVTQTPRYLIKTRGQQVTLSCSPISGHRSVSWYQQTPGQGLQFLFEYFSETQRNKGNFPGRFSGRQFSNSRSEMNVSTLELGDSALYLCASSTGLANTGELFFGEGSRLTVL.

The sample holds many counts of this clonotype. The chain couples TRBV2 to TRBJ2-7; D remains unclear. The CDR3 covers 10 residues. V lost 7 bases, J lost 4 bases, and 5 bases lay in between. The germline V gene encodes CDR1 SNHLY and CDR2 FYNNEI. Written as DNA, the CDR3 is TGTGCCAGCACGGGTTACGAGCAGTACTTC. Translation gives CASTGYEQYF.

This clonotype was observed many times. The CDR3 sequence is CASSLDSVNYGYTF. As DNA, the CDR3 is TGCGCCAGCAGCTTGGACTCAGTCAACTATGGCTACACCTTC. The gene calls are TRBV5-1 and TRBJ1-2; D is unresolved. This CDR3 contains 14 residues. The germline V gene encodes CDR1 SGHRS and CDR2 YFSETQ. Trimming shortened V by 0 bases and J by 2 bases, and 8 bases separated the two germline ends.

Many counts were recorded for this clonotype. The CDR3 here is CASSGSESVIGYNEQFF. As DNA, the CDR3 is TGTGCCAGCAGTGGGTCGGAATCGGTAATAGGATACAATGAGCAGTTCTTC. This sequence joins TRBV6-1 and TRBJ2-1, with D uncertain. The CDR3 is 17 amino acids. The ends were cut back, 4 bases at V and 4 bases at J, with 20 bases in the middle. Germline V lookup: CDR1 MNHNS, CDR2 SASEGT.